Shown below are 27 T cell receptor beta chains from a single sample sequenced in a study of blood T cell repertoires in COVID-19. Profiled with immunoSEQ multiplex PCR; TCRdb holds only in-frame clones, not every one. The table lists around 200,000 clones, less than 90% of them singletons. Sequencing used peripheral blood. Source of these receptors: a man aged 35-49 years with active or convalescent COVID-19.

This sequence joins TRBV29-1 and TRBJ1-1, with D possibly being TRBD1 (5 bases). Deletions cut 7 bases from V and 11 bases from J, with 17 bases between. Germline values: CDR1 SQVTM, CDR2 ANQGSEA. This CDR3 is 11 amino acids long. DNA of the CDR3: TGCAGCGCCGTGGGGGGTGTCGGGGCTTTCTTT. Its translation is CSAVGGVGAFF.

The chain has TRBV18 and TRBJ1-1; a possible D gene is TRBD1 (6 bases). Trimming cost V 1 base and J 0 bases, with 9 bases left between them. The CDR3 extends over 15 amino acids. In germline, CDR1 is KGHSH, CDR2 LQKENI. CDR3 DNA: TGTGCCAGCTCACCACGAGGACAGATGAACACTGAAGCTTTCTTT. This gives the protein CASSPRGQMNTEAFF.

This chain joins TRBV5-1 and TRBJ1-2, with TRBD1 matching over 7 bases. J gave up 4 bases and V 1 base, and 4 bases lay outside the gene matches. Germline assignment: CDR1 SGHRS and CDR2 YFSETQ. The CDR3 is 14 residues long. The CDR3 nucleotides are TGCGCCAGCAGCTTGACAGGGGCCCCCTATGGCTACACCTTC. Translating it yields CASSLTGAPYGYTF. Together with reference TRBV5-1 and TRBJ1-2, the CDR3 gives the full variable domain: KAGVTQTPRYLIKTRGQQVTLSCSPISGHRSVSWYQQTPGQGLQFLFEYFSETQRNKGNFPGRFSGRQFSNSRSEMNVSTLELGDSALYLCASSLTGAPYGYTFGSGTRLTVV.

This clone was seen ten or more times. The chain links TRBV15 to TRBJ1-1; D not resolved. Trimming removed 0 bases at V and 5 bases at J, with 13 bases between. CDR1 and CDR2 (germline): LNHNV, YYDKDF (reference sequence). The CDR3 has 15 amino acids. CDR3 DNA: TGTGCCACCAGCAGAGATTATAAGGGAGGAACTGAAGCTTTCTTT. Protein sequence: CATSRDYKGGTEAFF.

The chain combines TRBV3-1 (or the pseudogene TRBV3-2) with TRBJ1-3, with 7 positions matching TRBD1. The CDR3 totals 15 residues. Germline lookup yields CDR1 LGHDT and CDR2 YNNKEL (reference sequence). V gave up 6 bases and J gave up 4 bases; unmatched junction bases: 9. CDR3 in amino acids: CASSPRGFGGNTIYF. The CDR3 coding sequence is TGTGCCAGCAGTCCCAGGGGGTTTGGGGGAAACACCATATATTTT.

The chain employs TRBV20-1 and TRBJ2-2; unclear D gene. The length of the CDR3 is 13 residues. Looked up from germline, CDR1 is DFQATT and CDR2 is SNEGSKA (reference sequence). Trimming pared 3 bases from V and 2 bases from J, leaving 7 bases between. This CDR3 reads CSASTPNTGELFF. Here the CDR3 DNA reads TGCAGTGCTAGTACACCTAACACCGGGGAGCTGTTTTTT.

This clone was detected a few times. The chain has TRBV23-1 and TRBJ1-5; weak D call: TRBD1 (6 bases). TRBV23-1 is sorted into the ORF group, with uncertain function. The CDR3 loop spans 16 amino acids. V gave up 2 bases and J gave up 1 base, with 12 bases separating them. CDR3 bases: TGCGCCAGCAGTCAAGGGGGCCTCACGAGCAATCAGCCCCAGCATTTT. Translating gives CASSQGGLTSNQPQHF.

The rearrangement links TRBV27 to TRBJ1-1, with a tentative D call TRBD1 (5 bases). CDR3 length equals 13 residues. Looked up from germline, CDR1 is MNHEY and CDR2 is SMNVEV (reference sequence). The ends were cut back, 3 bases at V and 6 bases at J, with 11 bases in the middle. The CDR3 DNA sequence: TGTGCCAGCAGTTTGGGCAGGGTGGCTGAAGCTTTCTTT. This gives the protein CASSLGRVAEAFF.

The V call is TRBV28, the J call TRBJ2-7, with a possible D match to TRBD2 (6 bases). In germline, CDR1 is MDHEN, CDR2 SYDVKM. The CDR3 runs 16 residues. The V end lost 4 bases, the J end lost 0 bases, and 16 bases lay between the germline ends. The CDR3 nucleotides read TGTGCCAGCAGTTACACTTTAGCGGAAAGCTCCTACGAGCAGTACTTC. The encoded protein is CASSYTLAESSYEQYF.

The chain combines TRBV13 with TRBJ2-7, with 7 bases that match TRBD1. The CDR3 covers 15 residues. J was trimmed by 4 bases and V by 5 bases; bases with no gene match: 11. Germline-derived CDR1 and CDR2 are PRHDT and FYEKMQ (reference sequence). The CDR3 bases are TGTGCCAGCAGCGTCGGACAGGCTCAAGGGTACGAGCAGTACTTC. This translates into CASSVGQAQGYEQYF.

The chain combines TRBV5-6 with TRBJ1-4; 9 positions match TRBD1. Germline V gene lookup returns CDR1 SGHDT and CDR2 YYEEEE. The CDR3 consists of 17 residues. Trimming took 1 base from V and 7 from J; bases not matched to a gene: 11. The CDR3 here is CASSLSRRTGQGEKLFF. For the CDR3, the DNA is TGTGCCAGCAGCTTGTCTCGGCGAACGGGACAGGGTGAAAAACTGTTTTTT. Combining the CDR3 with reference TRBV5-6 and TRBJ1-4 gives the whole variable domain DAGVTQSPTHLIKTRGQQVTLRCSPKSGHDTVSWYQQALGQGPQFIFQYYEEEERQRGNFPDRFSGHQFPNYSSELNVNALLLGDSALYLCASSLSRRTGQGEKLFFGSGTQLSVL.

CDR3 region: CASSPGDGYTF. CDR3 bases: TGTGCCAGCTCACCAGGAGATGGCTACACCTTC. The chain is built from TRBV18 and TRBJ1-2; D unclear. V lost 2 bases and J lost 6, with 4 bases in between. CDR1 is KGHSH, CDR2 LQKENI, per germline. This CDR3 comprises 11 residues.

The genes are TRBV6-5 and TRBJ2-1; D uncertain. From germline, CDR1 is MNHEY and CDR2 SVGAGI. The CDR3 is 12 amino acids. With 5 bases removed from V and 10 bases from J, the gap between germline ends came to 12 bases. The CDR3 here is CASSPPGREQFF. The CDR3 DNA reads as TGTGCCAGCAGTCCCCCAGGCCGCGAGCAGTTCTTC.

This chain joins TRBV28 and TRBJ2-4; 9 nucleotides agree with TRBD2. Germline-derived CDR1 and CDR2 are MDHEN and SYDVKM. The CDR3 has 16 amino acids. The junction had 10 bases not matched to a gene; V was cut back by 4 bases and J by 6 bases. DNA of the CDR3: TGTGCCAGCAGTTCTACTAGCGGGTGGGGGAGAAACATTCAGTACTTC. Protein sequence: CASSSTSGWGRNIQYF. The variable domain in full, completed from reference TRBV28 and TRBJ2-4, reads DVKVTQSSRYLVKRTGEKVFLECVQDMDHENMFWYRQDPGLGLRLIYFSYDVKMKEKGDIPEGYSVSREKKERFSLILESASTNQTSMYLCASSSTSGWGRNIQYFGAGTRLSVL.

The J gene is TRBJ2-7, the V gene TRBV5-1, with a possible D match to TRBD2 (5 bases). V shed 0 bases and J shed 2 bases, with 9 bases lying between them. This CDR3 is built from 14 residues. CDR1 is SGHRS and CDR2 is YFSETQ in the germline V gene. The chain's CDR3 is CASSLDMRAYEQYF. The DNA of the CDR3 is TGCGCCAGCAGCTTGGATATGAGGGCCTACGAGCAGTACTTC.

This rearrangement joins TRBV6-5 to TRBJ1-5, with no clear D. CDR3 length: 14 residues. Trimming stripped 0 bases from V and 5 bases from J, with 8 bases between. CDR1 is MNHEY, CDR2 SVGAGI, per germline. Here the CDR3 reads CASSYSSGDQPQHF. As DNA, the CDR3 is TGTGCCAGCAGTTACTCAAGCGGGGATCAGCCCCAGCATTTT.

A note on this clone: Other DNA sequences in this sample translate to the same CDR3. V and J are TRBV7-2 and TRBJ2-2; 9 bases match TRBD1. The CDR3 sequence is 15 residues long. V lost 5 bases to trimming and J lost 1 base; unmatched junction nucleotides: 2. The germline V gene has CDR1 SGHTA and CDR2 FQGNSA. The CDR3 DNA sequence: TGTGCCAGCAGCCTGGACAGGGGGAACACCGGGGAGCTGTTTTTT. Amino acid sequence: CASSLDRGNTGELFF.

The V gene is TRBV30, the J gene TRBJ1-3, with D uncertain. The ends were cut back, 3 bases at V and 2 bases at J, with 14 bases in the middle. Germline V lookup: CDR1 GTSNPN, CDR2 SVGIG (reference sequence). The CDR3 has 15 amino acids. CDR3 in amino acids: CAWSLRREAGNTIYF. The CDR3 bases are TGTGCCTGGAGCCTAAGACGGGAGGCTGGAAACACCATATATTTT.

J is TRBJ2-5 and V is TRBV4-1; 9 bases line up with TRBD2. Losses at the gene ends were 0 bases for V and 4 bases for J; bases not matched to a gene: 9. Germline V gene data show CDR1 as MGHRA and CDR2 as YSYEKL. The length of the CDR3 is 17 residues. The CDR3 DNA reads TGCGCCAGCAGCCAAGATCAGGATAGCGGGAGTGGAGAGACCCAGTACTTC. Protein product: CASSQDQDSGSGETQYF.

The genes are TRBV4-2 and TRBJ1-1; D possibly corresponds to TRBD1 (6 bases). The CDR3 spans 16 residues. The ends were cut back, 2 bases at V and 0 bases at J, with 13 bases in the middle. Germline lookup yields CDR1 LGHNA and CDR2 YNFKEQ. CDR3 nucleotide sequence: TGTGCCAGCAGCCAATACGAGAGGGGGATGAACACTGAAGCTTTCTTT. Its translation is CASSQYERGMNTEAFF.

This clone was detected once. The genes are TRBV18 and TRBJ1-1; possibly TRBD1 for D (5 bases). The CDR3 is 13 residues long. The germline V gene has CDR1 KGHSH and CDR2 LQKENI. V was clipped by 3 bases and J by 5 bases, with 10 bases between them. The CDR3 nucleotides read TGTGCCAGCTCACCGGGCCGGGGGACTGAAGCTTTCTTT. Translated, it gives CASSPGRGTEAFF.

The chain links TRBV4-2 to TRBJ2-1; 8 nucleotides line up with TRBD2. The germline V gene encodes CDR1 LGHNA and CDR2 YNFKEQ. The CDR3 runs to 18 residues. J gave up 2 bases and V 0 bases, and 9 bases lay outside the gene matches. CDR3: CASSQDRRSGGTYNEQFF. The CDR3 nucleotides read TGTGCCAGCAGCCAAGATCGGAGGAGCGGGGGAACCTACAATGAGCAGTTCTTC.

The V and J genes are TRBV27 and TRBJ1-3; 8 bases align to TRBD1. The germline V gene encodes CDR1 MNHEY and CDR2 SMNVEV (reference sequence). CDR3 length: 13 residues. V lost 8 bases, J lost 4 bases, and 4 bases stayed unmatched. The CDR3 reads CASRRQGGNTIYF. The DNA for the CDR3 is TGTGCCAGCCGAAGACAGGGGGGAAACACCATATATTTT.

The chain joins TRBV19 to TRBJ1-1; a possible D gene is TRBD1 (5 bases). Per germline, CDR1 LNHDA and CDR2 SQIVND (reference sequence). The V end was cut by 7 bases, the J end by 4 bases, with 22 bases between. The CDR3 loop spans 16 amino acids. The chain's CDR3 is CASTTTIWGGSTEAFF. The CDR3 coding sequence is TGTGCCAGTACCACTACGATCTGGGGGGGGAGCACTGAAGCTTTCTTT.

J is TRBJ2-2 and V is TRBV27; D unclear. CDR3 length: 14 residues. Germline V gene data show CDR1 as MNHEY and CDR2 as SMNVEV (reference sequence). The V and J ends lost 3 bases and 1 base respectively, with 6 bases between them. CDR3 protein: CASSFNGNTGELFF. The CDR3, as DNA: TGTGCCAGCAGTTTCAACGGGAACACCGGGGAGCTGTTTTTT.

The chain combines TRBV7-2 with TRBJ2-3; a possible D gene is TRBD2 (6 bases). This CDR3 is 16 amino acids long. V was cut by 1 base and J by 1 base, with 12 bases left in between. Germline CDR1 reads SGHTA; CDR2 reads FQGNSA. CDR3 bases: TGTGCCAGCAGCTTAGGGCTAGCGCTCGGCACAGATACGCAGTATTTT. Its translation is CASSLGLALGTDTQYF.

This clone was recorded once. V and J are TRBV27 and TRBJ2-7; D gene unclear. V lost 6 bases and J lost 6, with 15 bases in between. Germline-derived CDR1 and CDR2 are MNHEY and SMNVEV (reference sequence). The CDR3 is 13 residues long. The CDR3 nucleotides read TGTGCCAGCAGCCTTAGTACGTTTGGCGAGCAGTACTTC. It translates to CASSLSTFGEQYF.